These 12 T cell receptor beta chains were sequenced from one sample in a study of CD8+ T cells in alopecia areata. The treatment denotes: oral pan-JAK inhibitor, 5-10 mg twice daily. RNA extraction was followed by reverse transcription into cDNA, which acted as the sequencing template. Method: immunoSEQ multiplex PCR; TCRdb's copy keeps in-frame clones and lacks some. The sample records more than 200,000 clones, around two fifths being singletons. The sample consisted of CD4+ T cells sorted from blood, taken at approximately week 36, from a patient treated with tofacitinib. These TCRs come from a human donor with alopecia areata.

The chain recombines TRBV2 with TRBJ2-3, with 8 nucleotides matching TRBD2. This CDR3 has 14 residues. Germline CDR1 reads SNHLY; CDR2 reads FYNNEI. Trimming at V came to 6 bases and at J to 9 bases, leaving 11 bases not matched to a gene. The CDR3 DNA is TGTGCCAGCAGGGGTCGGGAGGGAATGGACACGCAGTATTTT. This gives the protein CASRGREGMDTQYF.

This chain joins TRBV28 and TRBJ2-7, with a weak D call TRBD2 (6 bases). Between the trimmed V and J ends, which lost 7 bases and 0 bases, there was a span of 16 bases. The CDR3 has 15 amino acids. CDR1 and CDR2 from the germline V gene are MDHEN and SYDVKM. CDR3 residues: CASTRTGTASYEQYF. CDR3 sequence (DNA): TGTGCCAGCACCCGGACCGGGACTGCCTCCTACGAGCAGTACTTC.

The J gene is TRBJ2-7, the V gene TRBV6-6; 7 positions match TRBD2. The CDR3 length is 13 residues. The germline V gene encodes CDR1 MNHNY and CDR2 SVGAGI (reference sequence). Trimming took 7 bases from V and 7 from J; bases not matched to a gene: 10. The CDR3 loop is CASTRLAAGEQYF. The CDR3 DNA follows: TGTGCCAGCACCCGGCTAGCGGCGGGGGAGCAGTACTTC.

The V and J genes are TRBV9 and TRBJ2-1, with D unresolved. V lost 0 bases and J lost 7, with 8 bases in between. The CDR3 runs to 13 residues. Germline CDR1 reads SGDLS; CDR2 reads YYNGEE. CDR3 loop: CASSVVVGNEQFF. The CDR3 coding sequence is TGTGCCAGCAGCGTAGTAGTCGGGAATGAGCAGTTCTTC.

The chain combines TRBV7-9 with TRBJ2-1; D perhaps matches TRBD1 (6 bases). This CDR3 comprises 15 residues. Trimming removed 5 bases from V and 0 bases from J, with 11 bases in between. Germline-derived CDR1 and CDR2 are SEHNR and FQNEAQ (reference sequence). CDR3 DNA sequence: TGTGCCAGCAGCAGCAGGGGAAGCTCCTACAATGAGCAGTTCTTC. This codes for CASSSRGSSYNEQFF.

This clone occurred many times. The chain employs TRBV27 and TRBJ2-1; TRBD2 matches at 11 bases. The V gene's germline CDR1 is MNHEY and CDR2 SMNVEV (reference sequence). The CDR3 sequence is 16 residues long. V was pared by 2 bases and J by 4 bases, with 4 bases of the junction left unmatched. The CDR3 DNA reads as TGTGCCAGCAGTTTACTCGGGACTAGCGGTTACAATGAGCAGTTCTTC. Residues: CASSLLGTSGYNEQFF.

This chain links TRBV7-9 with TRBJ2-1; D remains unclear. Germline loops: CDR1 SEHNR, CDR2 FQNEAQ (reference sequence). The CDR3 has 17 amino acids. The V and J ends lost 3 bases and 1 base respectively, with 16 bases between them. The CDR3 sequence is CASSFTWAGGSYNEQFF. The CDR3 DNA is TGTGCCAGCAGCTTCACATGGGCAGGCGGTTCCTACAATGAGCAGTTCTTC.

This chain connects TRBV5-1 to TRBJ2-1; 11 bases line up with TRBD2. This CDR3 is built from 16 residues. Germline loops: CDR1 SGHRS, CDR2 YFSETQ. V dropped 0 bases and J dropped 4; count of bases not matched to a gene: 3. The CDR3 here is CASSLGASGRYNEQFF. In nucleotides, the CDR3 is TGCGCCAGCAGCTTGGGGGCTAGCGGGAGGTACAATGAGCAGTTCTTC.

The chain joins TRBV5-1 to TRBJ2-1; perhaps TRBD2 as D (5 bases). The CDR3 loop spans 13 amino acids. The ends were cut back, 4 bases at V and 1 base at J, with 6 bases in the middle. Germline CDR1 is SGHRS and CDR2 is YFSETQ. CDR3 loop: CASSRGSYNEQFF. DNA of the CDR3: TGCGCCAGCAGCCGCGGGTCCTACAATGAGCAGTTCTTC.

This clone turned up a few times. This rearrangement joins TRBV30 to TRBJ1-2; possibly TRBD1 for D (5 bases). Trimming took off 0 bases at V and 9 bases at J, with 8 bases between the two ends. Germline CDR1 is GTSNPN and CDR2 is SVGIG (reference sequence). The CDR3 has 11 residues. CDR3 sequence: CAWSVTGRYTF. CDR3 nucleotide sequence: TGTGCCTGGAGTGTAACAGGCCGCTACACCTTC.

The gene calls are TRBV28 and TRBJ2-7; TRBD2 matches 9 bases. Germline V lookup: CDR1 MDHEN, CDR2 SYDVKM. The CDR3 is 15 amino acids. V lost 1 base and J lost 2; bases outside the gene matches: 3. The CDR3 here is CASSLFASGTYEQYF. CDR3 nucleotide sequence: TGTGCCAGCAGTTTATTTGCTAGCGGGACCTACGAGCAGTACTTC.

This clone was detected a few times. This sequence joins TRBV18 and TRBJ2-1; D possibly uses TRBD1 or TRBD2 (5 bases each). Germline CDR1 reads KGHSH; CDR2 reads LQKENI. Trimming stripped 0 bases from V and 9 bases from J, with 9 bases between. The CDR3 has 13 residues. The CDR3 is CASSPPGESEQFF. The CDR3 DNA is TGTGCCAGCTCACCACCGGGGGAAAGTGAGCAGTTCTTC.